This entry lists 26 T cell receptor beta chains sequenced from one sample in a study of cytomegalovirus exposure and HLA in healthy donors. Sequencing was performed with immunoSEQ multiplex PCR; in TCRdb, only in-frame clones are kept and a portion is missing. The sample has about 220,000 clones, about 89% seen once. The sample was PBMCs. The receptor set was obtained from a woman between 18 and 29 years old in good health and CMV-seronegative.

V and J are TRBV11-2 and TRBJ2-7, with D unclear. Per germline, CDR1 SGHAT and CDR2 FQNNGV. This CDR3 is built from 14 residues. Trimming took 3 bases from V and 3 from J, leaving 12 bases between them. The CDR3 DNA is TGTGCCAGCAGCTTCGGTGGTTTTGGCTACGAGCAGTACTTC. Its translation is CASSFGGFGYEQYF.

The sample holds one count of this clone. The chain recombines TRBV7-9 with TRBJ1-5; D remains unclear. Germline CDR1 SEHNR, CDR2 FQNEAQ (reference sequence). The V gene lost 4 bases and the J gene lost 3 bases, with 10 bases spanning the gap. CDR3 length equals 14 residues. CDR3 amino acids: CASSSSGNNQPQHF. The CDR3 nucleotides are TGTGCCAGCAGCTCCTCCGGGAACAATCAGCCCCAGCATTTT.

The V gene is TRBV27, the J gene TRBJ1-3; TRBD1 matches at 7 bases. The CDR3 length is 15 residues. The J segment lost 0 bases and the V segment lost 3 bases, leaving 2 bases of the junction unmatched. Germline CDR1 reads MNHEY; CDR2 reads SMNVEV (reference sequence). The CDR3 DNA follows: TGTGCCAGCAGTTTCACAGGGGACTCTGGAAACACCATATATTTT. This encodes CASSFTGDSGNTIYF.

This chain uses TRBV11-3 with TRBJ2-1, with 9 bases aligning to TRBD2. Trimming removed 5 bases from V and 10 bases from J; junction bases left unmatched: 15. Germline assignment: CDR1 SGHNT and CDR2 YENEEA. This CDR3 has 16 residues. CDR3: CASSPLGSGRSNEQFF. In DNA form, the CDR3 reads TGTGCCAGCAGCCCCCTGGGTAGCGGGAGATCAAACGAGCAGTTCTTC.

The V gene is TRBV30, the J gene TRBJ1-4; D call uncertain. Germline V gene lookup returns CDR1 GTSNPN and CDR2 SVGIG (reference sequence). This CDR3 is built from 11 residues. CDR3 protein: CASEGNEKLFF. For the CDR3, the DNA is TGTGCTTCGGAGGGTAATGAAAAACTGTTTTTT.

This clone was observed a handful of times. The J gene is TRBJ1-5, the V gene TRBV10-1; the match to TRBD1 covers 8 bases. The trim removed 6 bases at V and 6 bases at J, leaving 10 bases unmatched. Germline loops: CDR1 WNHNN, CDR2 SYGVQD (reference sequence). The CDR3 runs to 15 residues. The CDR3 DNA follows: TGCGCCAGCAGAGGGAGGACAGGGTTCGGTCAGCCCCAGCATTTT. Translated: CASRGRTGFGQPQHF.

The CDR3 nucleotides are TGTGCCAGTAGTACCCCTGACAGGGTGTTCGAGAATGGCTACACCTTC. Amino acids: CASSTPDRVFENGYTF. V gene TRBV19 combines with J gene TRBJ1-2; TRBD1 matches at 7 bases. Germline V gene lookup returns CDR1 LNHDA and CDR2 SQIVND (reference sequence). The CDR3 runs 16 residues. After removal of 4 bases from V and 6 bases from J, the junction contained 14 bases not matched to a gene.

The chain couples TRBV2 to TRBJ2-7; perhaps TRBD1 as D (6 bases). Germline lookup yields CDR1 SNHLY and CDR2 FYNNEI. The CDR3 consists of 14 residues. V was cut by 4 bases and J by 5 bases, with 15 bases left in between. CDR3 sequence (DNA): TGTGCCAGCAGTGTCGACAGGAGTGTCCACGAGCAGTACTTC. Translating it yields CASSVDRSVHEQYF.

The chain combines TRBV10-1 with TRBJ2-1; possible D gene TRBD2, 6 bases. CDR1 and CDR2 (germline): WNHNN, SYGVQD (reference sequence). This CDR3 contains 17 residues. The germline V and J ends were trimmed by 4 bases and 0 bases, with 16 bases remaining between them. The CDR3 nucleotides read TGCGCCAGCAGTGTCTTAACCCCTAGCGCCTCCTACAATGAGCAGTTCTTC. This translates into CASSVLTPSASYNEQFF.

The chain couples TRBV29-1 to TRBJ2-3, with 8 bases that match TRBD1. The CDR3 sequence is 17 residues long. V dropped 3 bases and J dropped 4; count of bases not matched to a gene: 15. In germline, CDR1 is SQVTM, CDR2 ANQGSEA. The CDR3 nucleotides read TGCAGCGTTGAGGACCTCGTGGGGCAGGGGGCTTCAGATACGCAGTATTTT. Translated, it gives CSVEDLVGQGASDTQYF.

The chain combines TRBV4-1 with TRBJ2-3, with 11 bases identical to TRBD2. This CDR3 region has 17 residues. CDR1 is MGHRA and CDR2 is YSYEKL in the germline V gene. Losses at the gene ends were 1 base for V and 0 bases for J; bases not matched to a gene: 3. CDR3 nucleotide sequence: TGCGCCAGCAGCCAAGGTTGGACTAGCGGGAGCACAGATACGCAGTATTTT. This translates into CASSQGWTSGSTDTQYF.

The V gene is TRBV19, the J gene TRBJ2-5; D is uncertain. This CDR3 spans 10 amino acids. Trimming stripped 7 bases from V and 3 bases from J, with 3 bases between. CDR1 is LNHDA, CDR2 SQIVND, per germline (reference sequence). Written as DNA, the CDR3 is TGTGCCAGTAACAAAGAGACCCAGTACTTC. The encoded protein is CASNKETQYF. The full variable domain, in which reference TRBV19 and TRBJ2-5 provide the parts outside the CDR3, is DGGITQSPKYLFRKEGQNVTLSCEQNLNHDAMYWYRQDPGQGLRLIYYSQIVNDFQKGDIAEGYSVSREKKESFPLTVTSAQKNPTAFYLCASNKETQYFGPGTRLLVL.

V and J are TRBV5-1 and TRBJ2-7, with 12 positions matching TRBD2. Germline V gene lookup returns CDR1 SGHRS and CDR2 YFSETQ. The V gene end was trimmed by 4 bases and the J gene end by 3 bases; junction bases not matched to a gene: 11. The CDR3 consists of 17 residues. The CDR3 here is CASSHGTSGQIGYEQYF. CDR3 DNA: TGCGCCAGCAGCCATGGGACTAGCGGGCAAATCGGCTACGAGCAGTACTTC.

The chain links TRBV5-1 to TRBJ2-7; TRBD2 is a possible D gene (6 bases). The CDR3 loop spans 15 amino acids. Per the germline V gene, CDR1 is SGHRS and CDR2 is YFSETQ. The V and J ends lost 0 bases and 0 bases respectively, with 10 bases between them. The CDR3, as DNA: TGCGCCAGCAGCTTGGGTGGGAGGAGCTCCTACGAGCAGTACTTC. It encodes CASSLGGRSSYEQYF.

The V call is TRBV4-1, the J call TRBJ1-1; D possibly corresponds to TRBD1 (6 bases). The germline V and J ends were trimmed by 1 base and 1 base, with 19 bases remaining between them. The CDR3 totals 18 residues. CDR1 is MGHRA, CDR2 YSYEKL, per germline. The CDR3 region has the DNA TGCGCCAGCAGCCAAGTTCCAAAAAGAGGGGACAAGAACACTGAAGCTTTCTTT. Amino acids: CASSQVPKRGDKNTEAFF.

This clone was found once. The V gene is TRBV6-1, the J gene TRBJ2-7; 8 positions match TRBD1. Germline-derived CDR1 and CDR2 are MNHNS and SASEGT. With 2 bases clipped from V and 7 bases from J, the junction kept 4 bases outside the gene matches. This CDR3 has 13 amino acids. The DNA for the CDR3 is TGTGCCAGCAGTGAAAACCGGGACAGGGAGCAGTACTTC. Translated: CASSENRDREQYF.

This rearrangement joins TRBV9 to TRBJ2-1, with 9 bases that match TRBD2. Germline assignment: CDR1 SGDLS and CDR2 YYNGEE. The V and J ends lost 0 bases and 8 bases, in that order; junction bases with no gene match: 9. The CDR3 runs 16 residues. This CDR3 is CASSVEGSGSPHEQFF. The CDR3 DNA reads as TGTGCCAGCAGCGTAGAGGGTAGCGGGAGCCCCCATGAGCAGTTCTTC. Based on the CDR3 plus reference TRBV9 and TRBJ2-1, the full variable domain is DSGVTQTPKHLITATGQRVTLRCSPRSGDLSVYWYQQSLDQGLQFLIQYYNGEERAKGNILERFSAQQFPDLHSELNLSSLELGDSALYFCASSVEGSGSPHEQFFGPGTRLTVL.

The chain uses TRBV6-5 and TRBJ1-2; D call uncertain. Trimming stripped 10 bases from V and 4 bases from J, with 19 bases between. The germline V gene encodes CDR1 MNHEY and CDR2 SVGAGI. The CDR3 extends over 14 amino acids. CDR3 DNA: TGTGCCATCGCCCGGGCAGGCGGGTTCTATGGCTACACCTTC. Amino acids: CAIARAGGFYGYTF.

This rearrangement joins TRBV14 to TRBJ2-4, with D tentatively TRBD2 (6 bases). The ends were cut back, 4 bases at V and 1 base at J, with 14 bases in the middle. Germline V gene sequence: CDR1 SGHDN, CDR2 FVKESK. The CDR3 contains 16 residues. The CDR3 protein is CASSRGLAKAKNIQYF. CDR3 DNA sequence: TGTGCCAGCAGCCGGGGACTCGCTAAGGCCAAAAACATTCAGTACTTC.

The chain couples TRBV11-1 to TRBJ2-7, with 8 bases identical to TRBD1. Germline assignment: CDR1 SGHAT and CDR2 FQDESV (reference sequence). V shed 2 bases, J shed 2 bases, and the junction held 5 bases outside the gene matches. The CDR3 is 15 amino acids. In nucleotides, the CDR3 is TGTGCCAGCAGCTTACTACCGGGACAGGCCTACGAGCAGTACTTC. Amino acid sequence: CASSLLPGQAYEQYF. Full variable domain (outside the CDR3, taken from reference TRBV11-1 and TRBJ2-7): EAEVAQSPRYKITEKSQAVAFWCDPISGHATLYWYRQILGQGPELLVQFQDESVVDDSQLPKDRFSAERLKGVDSTLKIQPAELGDSAMYLCASSLLPGQAYEQYFGPGTRLTVT.

This chain uses TRBV5-1 with TRBJ2-3; 10 bases line up with TRBD2. The CDR3 has 15 residues. V dropped 0 bases and J dropped 6; count of bases not matched to a gene: 4. CDR1 SGHRS and CDR2 YFSETQ come from the germline V gene. The CDR3: CASSLEASGSDTQYF. The CDR3 DNA sequence: TGCGCCAGCAGCTTGGAGGCTAGCGGGAGTGATACGCAGTATTTT.

This chain joins TRBV14 and TRBJ2-5; 8 bases are a match to TRBD1. Germline V gene lookup returns CDR1 SGHDN and CDR2 FVKESK. V shed 7 bases and J 4 bases; nucleotides not matched to a gene: 5. There are 13 residues in the CDR3. This CDR3 reads CASNHRGSETQYF. The CDR3 DNA sequence: TGTGCCAGCAACCACAGGGGGTCAGAGACCCAGTACTTC.

This chain connects TRBV10-3 to TRBJ1-3; 8 nucleotides match TRBD1. The length of the CDR3 is 14 residues. Germline CDR1 and CDR2: ENHRY and SYGVKD. Trimming removed 6 bases from V and 4 bases from J; junction bases left unmatched: 5. CDR3 sequence: CAISNRGNGNTIYF. CDR3 sequence (DNA): TGTGCCATCAGCAACAGGGGGAACGGAAACACCATATATTTT.

The chain links TRBV5-1 to TRBJ1-1; 9 bases agree with TRBD1. CDR3 length: 16 amino acids. Losses at the gene ends were 4 bases for V and 0 bases for J; bases not matched to a gene: 7. Germline-derived CDR1 and CDR2 are SGHRS and YFSETQ. The CDR3 DNA reads as TGCGCCAGCAGCCTGGGACAGGGAACCCTGAACACTGAAGCTTTCTTT. The encoded protein is CASSLGQGTLNTEAFF.

The chain carries TRBV2 and TRBJ1-5; D is unclear. The germline V and J ends were trimmed by 6 bases and 0 bases, with 6 bases remaining between them. CDR1 is SNHLY and CDR2 is FYNNEI in the germline V gene. The CDR3 length is 13 residues. The CDR3 DNA sequence: TGTGCCAGCAGACAGTTTAGCAATCAGCCCCAGCATTTT. It specifies CASRQFSNQPQHF. Full variable domain (missing parts from reference TRBV2 and TRBJ1-5): EPEVTQTPSHQVTQMGQEVILRCVPISNHLYFYWYRQILGQKVEFLVSFYNNEISEKSEIFDDQFSVERPDGSNFTLKIRSTKLEDSAMYFCASRQFSNQPQHFGDGTRLSIL.

The CDR3 loop is CASSLDSEQFF. The CDR3 DNA follows: TGCGCCAGCAGCTTAGACAGTGAGCAGTTCTTC. The chain employs TRBV5-1 and TRBJ2-1, with D maybe TRBD1 (5 bases). V was trimmed by 2 bases and J by 9 bases, leaving 6 bases between them. The CDR3 spans 11 residues. CDR1 is SGHRS and CDR2 is YFSETQ in the germline V gene.